This record looks at one T cell receptor (beta chain) sequence and its context. Its target is not known. The protocol was immunoSEQ multiplex PCR, while the TCRdb copy is restricted to in-frame clones and leaves out a portion. Of some 73,000 clones listed, 80% to 90% are singletons. The data derive from a study of OX40 agonist ivuxolimab in advanced cancers. Trimming removed 5 bases from V and 4 bases from J; junction bases left unmatched: 9. This CDR3 contains 15 residues. Germline CDR1 and CDR2: SGHAT and FQNNGV. Study-wide findings and caveats: Clonal expansion in partial responders at 0.1-3.0 mg/kg ranked among the lowest.

This chain connects TRBV11-2 to TRBJ2-5, with TRBD2 identical over 8 bases. The clonotype originates from an adult with an advanced solid tumor such as melanoma, head and neck, liver or kidney cancer. The sample was CD4+ or CD8+ T cells sorted from blood, taken in a trial of the OX40 agonist ivuxolimab. This chain's CDR3 is CASSRAGDGTETQYF. The CDR3 DNA is TGTGCCAGCAGCAGAGCGGGAGACGGGACAGAGACCCAGTACTTC.